These T cell receptor beta chains were read from a single sample in a study of blood T cell repertoires in COVID-19. Only in-frame clones appear in the TCRdb table, and some are missing; sequencing was by immunoSEQ multiplex PCR. The table shows about 280,000 clones, with 85% occurring only once. Sequencing was done on a sample of PBMCs or T cells enriched from blood (not recorded which). The source of these receptors is a woman aged 50 to 65 who had recovered from COVID-19. Both conserved end residues are part of each CDR3. The order of the fields is J gene, V gene, D gene, clone size, CDR3 protein, CDR3 DNA. The D gene is left open where the match is weak. Only part of the rows carry a size: once, few, many, or a class if the clone is expanded.

TRBJ2-7 | TRBV29-1 | TRBD1 | . | CSAQQGARFEQYF | TGCAGCGCCCAACAGGGGGCGCGTTTCGAGCAGTACTTC
TRBJ1-2 | TRBV30 | . | . | CAWSVGGSGYTF | TGTGCCTGGAGTGTAGGGGGATCCGGCTACACCTTC
TRBJ2-1 | TRBV9 | . | . | CASSFDYHYNEQFF | TGTGCCAGCAGCTTTGACTACCACTACAATGAGCAATTCTTC
TRBJ2-3 | TRBV30 | TRBD2 | . | CAWSAASGSTDTQYF | TGTGCCTGGAGTGCGGCTAGCGGGAGCACAGATACGCAGTATTTT
TRBJ2-1 | TRBV7-9 | TRBD2 | . | CASSPAGRGYNEQFF | TGTGCCAGCAGTCCAGCCGGGAGGGGTTACAATGAGCAGTTCTTC
TRBJ2-7 | TRBV6-5 | . | few | CASTSVALTYEQYF | TGTGCCAGCACCTCAGTGGCTCTGACCTACGAGCAGTACTTC
TRBJ2-7 | TRBV18 | TRBD1 | . | CASSPKVKQGVNEQYF | TGTGCCAGCTCACCAAAGGTTAAACAGGGGGTGAACGAGCAGTACTTC
TRBJ1-5 | TRBV28 | TRBD1 | . | CAIENGQGNQPQHF | TGTGCCATCGAAAACGGACAGGGGAATCAGCCCCAGCATTTT
TRBJ1-1 | TRBV19 | TRBD1 | . | CASSRGQGNQNTEAFF | TGTGCCAGTAGTAGGGGACAGGGTAACCAGAACACTGAAGCTTTCTTT
TRBJ1-3 | TRBV9 | . | . | CASSEHQGSGNTIYF | TGTGCCAGCAGCGAACATCAGGGCTCTGGAAACACCATATATTTT
TRBJ1-3 | TRBV5-1 | . | . | CASSRPGEGNTIYF | TGCGCCAGCAGCCGACCCGGGGAAGGAAACACCATATATTTT
TRBJ1-2 | TRBV6-5 | . | . | CASSDSSRRGGYTF | TGTGCCAGCAGTGACTCGTCCAGACGGGGTGGCTACACCTTC
TRBJ2-2 | TRBV7-3 | TRBD2 | . | CASSLGLAGGTGELFF | TGTGCCAGCAGCTTGGGACTAGCGGGCGGAACCGGGGAGCTGTTTTTT
TRBJ2-2 | TRBV24-1 | TRBD1 | few | CATSETGGAAGELFF | TGTGCCACCAGTGAGACAGGGGGCGCCGCCGGGGAGCTGTTTTTT
TRBJ1-5 | TRBV28 | TRBD1 | . | CASSLRQGTQPQHF | TGTGCCAGCAGTTTACGACAGGGCACTCAGCCCCAGCATTTT
TRBJ1-1 | TRBV18 | . | . | CASSPSGGDTEAFF | TGTGCCAGCTCGCCCAGCGGGGGGGACACTGAAGCTTTCTTT
TRBJ1-6 | TRBV5-1 | . | . | CASSLAGPLDNSPLHF | TGCGCCAGCAGCTTGGCAGGTCCGCTCGACAATTCACCCCTCCACTTT
TRBJ2-1 | TRBV7-2 | TRBD2 | . | CASSLLGLAGIQFF | TGTGCCAGCAGCTTATTGGGACTAGCGGGAATCCAGTTCTTC
TRBJ1-1 | TRBV7-6 | . | once | CASSPSGWNTEAFF | TGTGCCAGCAGCCCTTCCGGGTGGAACACTGAAGCTTTCTTT
TRBJ2-7 | TRBV6-5 | TRBD2 | . | CASSYSWEGTELYF | TGTGCCAGCAGTTACTCGTGGGAGGGGACGGAATTGTACTTC
TRBJ2-2 | TRBV15 | . | . | CATSKGRTSGTGELFF | TGTGCCACCAGCAAAGGTAGAACGTCGGGGACCGGGGAGCTGTTTTTT
TRBJ1-3 | TRBV30 | . | . | CAWSVGQPGNTIYF | TGTGCCTGGAGTGTCGGACAGCCTGGAAACACCATATATTTT
TRBJ2-3 | TRBV18 | . | . | CASSRAASTDTQYF | TGTGCCAGCTCCAGAGCGGCTAGCACAGATACGCAGTATTTT
TRBJ2-7 | TRBV27 | . | . | CASGTGPYEQYF | TGTGCCAGCGGTACAGGGCCCTACGAGCAGTACTTC
TRBJ2-7 | TRBV27 | . | . | CASSLSQGLTYEQYF | TGTGCCAGCAGTTTGAGTCAGGGGTTGACCTACGAGCAGTACTTC
TRBJ2-1 | TRBV6-2/TRBV6-3 | TRBD2 | once | CASSYSLAGGNEQFF | TGTGCCAGCAGTTACTCCCTAGCGGGGGGCAATGAGCAGTTCTTC
TRBJ2-1 | TRBV4-3 | TRBD2 | . | CASSRPGLAGTNEQFF | TGCGCCAGCAGCCGTCCGGGACTAGCGGGCACAAATGAGCAGTTCTTC
TRBJ1-2 | TRBV20-1 | . | . | CSASPGEIYGYTF | TGCAGTGCTAGTCCTGGAGAGATCTATGGCTACACCTTC
TRBJ2-3 | TRBV18 | . | . | CASSPPWGESTDTQYF | TGTGCCAGCTCGCCGCCATGGGGGGAGAGCACAGATACGCAGTATTTT
TRBJ2-5 | TRBV19 | TRBD2 | . | CASKTGLAGQETQYF | TGTGCCAGCAAGACGGGACTAGCGGGCCAAGAGACCCAGTACTTC
TRBJ1-6 | TRBV11-2 | . | . | CASSLDLGVNSPLHF | TGTGCCAGCAGCTTAGATCTAGGAGTCAATTCACCCCTCCACTTT
TRBJ2-1 | TRBV9 | . | . | CASSETAEQFF | TGTGCCAGCAGCGAGACAGCCGAGCAGTTCTTC
TRBJ2-3 | TRBV5-1 | TRBD1 | . | CASSPRKTGGWRDTQYF | TGCGCCAGCAGCCCGAGAAAGACAGGGGGATGGAGGGATACGCAGTATTTT
TRBJ2-2 | TRBV6-5 | . | . | CASSSTRVGTGELFF | TGTGCCAGCAGTTCTACCAGGGTGGGAACCGGGGAGCTGTTTTTT
TRBJ2-1 | TRBV5-1 | . | . | CASSLDGSSDEQFF | TGCGCCAGCAGCTTGGATGGGAGTTCCGATGAGCAGTTCTTC
TRBJ1-4 | TRBV5-1 | . | . | CASSFGQGSEKLFF | TGCGCCAGCAGCTTTGGGCAGGGTAGTGAAAAACTGTTTTTT
TRBJ1-1 | TRBV5-1 | TRBD1 | . | CASSLNRGGSEAFF | TGCGCCAGCAGCTTGAACAGGGGAGGTTCTGAAGCTTTCTTT
TRBJ1-5 | TRBV30 | . | . | CAWSLGASNQPQHF | TGTGCCTGGAGTTTGGGGGCGAGCAATCAGCCCCAGCATTTT
TRBJ1-2 | TRBV5-6 | TRBD1 | . | CASSSDRYGYTF | TGTGCCAGCAGCTCGGACAGGTATGGCTACACCTTC
TRBJ2-1 | TRBV7-9 | . | . | CASSLIQGSSYNEQFF | TGTGCCAGCAGCCTTATACAGGGAAGCTCCTACAATGAGCAGTTCTTC
TRBJ2-7 | TRBV27 | TRBD1 | . | CASRTYRGQYEQYF | TGTGCCAGCAGGACGTACAGGGGGCAATACGAGCAGTACTTC
TRBJ2-5 | TRBV15 | . | . | CATSRDRGRETQYF | TGTGCCACCAGCAGAGATCGGGGGAGGGAGACCCAGTACTTC
TRBJ2-2 | TRBV3-1/TRBV3-2 | . | . | CASSGGTENTGELFF | TGTGCCAGCAGCGGCGGGACAGAGAACACCGGGGAGCTGTTTTTT
TRBJ1-5 | TRBV29-1 | TRBD1 | . | CSVGDRVSQPQHF | TGCAGCGTTGGGGACAGGGTAAGCCAGCCCCAGCATTTT
TRBJ1-6 | TRBV4-2 | . | . | CASSQVHFESPLHF | TGTGCCAGCAGCCAAGTCCACTTTGAATCACCCCTCCACTTT
TRBJ1-1 | TRBV5-5 | . | few | CASSLVAGPFDTEAFF | TGTGCCAGCAGCTTGGTTGCAGGGCCTTTTGACACTGAAGCTTTCTTT
TRBJ2-1 | TRBV10-3 | . | once | CAISESEGINEQFF | TGTGCCATCAGTGAGTCCGAGGGAATCAATGAGCAGTTCTTC
TRBJ1-2 | TRBV5-1 | . | . | CASSLDVGGPVYGYTF | TGCGCCAGCAGCTTGGACGTCGGGGGGCCCGTCTATGGCTACACCTTC
TRBJ1-5 | TRBV18 | . | few | CASSPAGSRNQPQHF | TGTGCCAGCTCACCGGCGGGTTCCCGAAATCAGCCCCAGCATTTT
TRBJ1-5 | TRBV3-1/TRBV3-2 | TRBD1 | once | CASSQDRGTGQPQHF | TGTGCCAGCAGCCAGGACAGGGGGACAGGGCAGCCCCAGCATTTT
TRBJ1-5 | TRBV5-8 | TRBD1 | . | CASRLQGDRGQPQHF | TGTGCCAGCAGGTTACAGGGGGACCGCGGTCAGCCCCAGCATTTT
TRBJ1-2 | TRBV7-9 | TRBD1 | . | CASNDRGGYTF | TGTGCCAGCAACGACAGGGGTGGCTACACCTTC
TRBJ2-1 | TRBV19 | TRBD2 | few | CASSTRSGGKEQFF | TGTGCCAGTAGTACCCGGAGCGGGGGTAAAGAGCAGTTCTTC
TRBJ2-7 | TRBV24-1 | . | . | CATSEAVGEQYF | TGTGCCACCAGTGAAGCGGTCGGCGAGCAGTACTTC